Shown below are 5 T cell receptor beta chains from a single sample sequenced in a study of cytomegalovirus exposure and HLA in healthy donors. PCR involved 60 Vbeta and 13 Jbeta primers. Sequencing used immunoSEQ multiplex PCR; TCRdb keeps in-frame clones, though not all of them. Here the sample spans 150,000 to 200,000 clones, roughly 79% being singletons. The sample taken for sequencing was PBMCs. The receptors stem from a woman aged 18-30 years in good health and CMV-seropositive.

The count of this clone is one. Sequence at one end of the junction differs from germline and may be a read error. CDR3 sequence (DNA): TGTGCTAGCAGCCCCCTAGCCGGGGAGCTGTTTTTT. It yields the protein CASSPLAGELFF. V and J are TRBV7-7 and TRBJ2-2; D is unclear. CDR1 is SSHAT and CDR2 is FNYEAQ in the germline V gene (reference sequence). The CDR3 has 12 residues.

The chain combines TRBV4-1 with TRBJ2-2; D is undetermined. Germline V gene data show CDR1 as MGHRA and CDR2 as YSYEKL. This CDR3 contains 17 residues. V was trimmed by 2 bases and J by 0 bases, leaving 13 bases between them. Here the CDR3 reads CASSQPLGTSNTGELFF. The CDR3 coding sequence is TGCGCCAGCAGCCAACCGCTTGGCACATCGAACACCGGGGAGCTGTTTTTT.

This clone came up once. J is TRBJ1-1 and V is TRBV5-1; 9 bases are a match to TRBD1. There are 15 residues in the CDR3. The junction had 3 bases not matched to a gene; V was cut back by 3 bases and J by 0 bases. The germline gives CDR1 SGHRS, CDR2 YFSETQ. The CDR3 region has the DNA TGCGCCAGCAGCTCACGACAGGGGGTGAACACTGAAGCTTTCTTT. Protein sequence: CASSSRQGVNTEAFF.

The gene calls are TRBV7-2 and TRBJ2-7; TRBD1 aligns across 9 bases. The CDR3 covers 16 residues. After removal of 5 bases from V and 6 bases from J, the junction contained 14 bases not matched to a gene. Germline CDR1 is SGHTA and CDR2 is FQGNSA. The CDR3 is CASSQEPGTGNSEQYF. The CDR3 DNA sequence: TGTGCCAGCAGCCAAGAGCCCGGGACAGGGAATTCCGAGCAGTACTTC.

This clone appeared a few times. Other DNA sequences within the sample encode an identical CDR3. The chain has TRBV10-1 and TRBJ2-7, with a weak D call TRBD1 (6 bases). V dropped 4 bases and J dropped 7 bases, with 14 bases sitting between them. Germline V lookup: CDR1 WNHNN, CDR2 SYGVQD (reference sequence). This CDR3 comprises 13 residues. CDR3 sequence: CASSAWTQGEQYF. In nucleotides, the CDR3 is TGCGCCAGCAGTGCTTGGACCCAGGGGGAGCAGTACTTC.